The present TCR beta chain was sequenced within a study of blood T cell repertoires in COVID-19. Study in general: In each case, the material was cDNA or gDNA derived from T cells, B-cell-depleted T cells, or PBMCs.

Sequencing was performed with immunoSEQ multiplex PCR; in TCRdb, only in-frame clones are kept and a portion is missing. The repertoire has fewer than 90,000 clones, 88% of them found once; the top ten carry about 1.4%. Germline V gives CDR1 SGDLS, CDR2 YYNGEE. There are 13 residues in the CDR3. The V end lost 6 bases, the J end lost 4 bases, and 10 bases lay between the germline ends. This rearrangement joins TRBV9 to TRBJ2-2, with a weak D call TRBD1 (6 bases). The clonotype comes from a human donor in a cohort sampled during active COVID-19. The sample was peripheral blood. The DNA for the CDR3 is TGTGCCAGCAAAGGGGGTTCCACCGGGGAGCTGTTTTTT. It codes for CASKGGSTGELFF.